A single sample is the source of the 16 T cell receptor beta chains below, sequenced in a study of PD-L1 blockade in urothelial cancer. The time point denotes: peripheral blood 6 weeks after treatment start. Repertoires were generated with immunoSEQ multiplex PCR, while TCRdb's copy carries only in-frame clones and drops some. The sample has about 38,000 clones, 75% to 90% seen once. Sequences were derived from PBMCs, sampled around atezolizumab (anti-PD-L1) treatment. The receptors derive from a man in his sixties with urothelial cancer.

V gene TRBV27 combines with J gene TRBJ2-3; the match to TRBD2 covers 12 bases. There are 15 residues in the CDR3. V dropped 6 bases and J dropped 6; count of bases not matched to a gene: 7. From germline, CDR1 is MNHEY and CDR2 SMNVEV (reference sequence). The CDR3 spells CASRTSGRRRDTQYF. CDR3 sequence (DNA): TGTGCCAGCAGAACTAGCGGGAGGAGGAGGGATACGCAGTATTTT.

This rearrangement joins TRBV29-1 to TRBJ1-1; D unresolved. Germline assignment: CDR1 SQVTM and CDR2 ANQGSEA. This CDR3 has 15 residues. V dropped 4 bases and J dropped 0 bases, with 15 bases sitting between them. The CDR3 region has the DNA TGCAGCGTTGGACATAGTAGGAACATGAACACTGAAGCTTTCTTT. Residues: CSVGHSRNMNTEAFF.

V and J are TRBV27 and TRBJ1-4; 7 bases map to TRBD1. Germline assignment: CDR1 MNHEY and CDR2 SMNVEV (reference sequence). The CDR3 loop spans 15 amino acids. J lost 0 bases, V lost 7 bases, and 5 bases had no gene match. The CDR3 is CASKATGATNEKLFF. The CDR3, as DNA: TGTGCCAGCAAGGCAACAGGGGCAACTAATGAAAAACTGTTTTTT.

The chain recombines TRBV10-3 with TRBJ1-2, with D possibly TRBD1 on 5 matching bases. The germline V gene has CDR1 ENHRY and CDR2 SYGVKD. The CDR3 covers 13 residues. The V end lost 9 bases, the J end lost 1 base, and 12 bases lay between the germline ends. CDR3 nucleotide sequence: TGTGCCATACAGACAGACCTTAACTATGGCTACACCTTC. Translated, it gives CAIQTDLNYGYTF.

The CDR3 region has the DNA TGTGCCAGCAGCGTCTCCGCGGGTAGCACAGATACGCAGTATTTT. Translating gives CASSVSAGSTDTQYF. J is TRBJ2-3 and V is TRBV9, with D tentatively TRBD2 (5 bases). Trimming cost V 2 bases and J 0 bases, with 10 bases left between them. This CDR3 comprises 15 residues. Germline-derived CDR1 and CDR2 are SGDLS and YYNGEE.

The CDR3 DNA is TGTGCCAGCTCACCACGAGCCCAGGGTCATGGCTACACCTTC. Its translation: CASSPRAQGHGYTF. This chain uses TRBV18 with TRBJ1-2, with a possible D match to TRBD1 (5 bases). CDR3 length: 14 amino acids. V lost 1 base, J lost 6 bases, and 12 bases lay in between. Germline CDR1 is KGHSH and CDR2 is LQKENI.

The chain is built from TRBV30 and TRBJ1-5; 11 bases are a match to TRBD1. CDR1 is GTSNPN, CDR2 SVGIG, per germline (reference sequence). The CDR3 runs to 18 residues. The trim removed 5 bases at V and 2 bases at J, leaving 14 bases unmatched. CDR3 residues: CAWGRRTGGLFGNQPQHF. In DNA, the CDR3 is TGTGCCTGGGGGAGGAGGACAGGGGGCCTCTTTGGCAATCAGCCCCAGCATTTT. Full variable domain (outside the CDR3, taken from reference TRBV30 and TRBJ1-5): SQTIHQWPATLVQPVGSPLSLECTVEGTSNPNLYWYRQAAGRGLQLLFYSVGIGQISSEVPQNLSASRPQDRQFILSSKKLLLSDSGFYLCAWGRRTGGLFGNQPQHFGDGTRLSIL.

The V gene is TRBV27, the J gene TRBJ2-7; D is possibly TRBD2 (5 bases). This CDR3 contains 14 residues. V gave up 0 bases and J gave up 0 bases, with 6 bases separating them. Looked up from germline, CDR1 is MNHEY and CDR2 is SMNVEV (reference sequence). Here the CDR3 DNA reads TGTGCCAGCAGTTTATCGAGCGGCTCCTACGAGCAGTACTTC. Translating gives CASSLSSGSYEQYF.

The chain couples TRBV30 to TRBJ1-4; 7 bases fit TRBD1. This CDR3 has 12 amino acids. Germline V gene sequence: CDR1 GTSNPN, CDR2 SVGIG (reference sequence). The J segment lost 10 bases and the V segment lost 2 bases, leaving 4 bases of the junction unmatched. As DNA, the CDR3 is TGTGCCTGGAGTCCCGGACAGGCAAAACTGTTTTTT. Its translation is CAWSPGQAKLFF.

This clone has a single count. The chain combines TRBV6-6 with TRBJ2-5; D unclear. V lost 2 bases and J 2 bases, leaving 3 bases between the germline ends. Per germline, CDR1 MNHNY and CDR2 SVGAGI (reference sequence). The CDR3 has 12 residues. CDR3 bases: TGTGCCAGCAGTTACCTTCAAGAGACCCAGTACTTC. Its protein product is CASSYLQETQYF.

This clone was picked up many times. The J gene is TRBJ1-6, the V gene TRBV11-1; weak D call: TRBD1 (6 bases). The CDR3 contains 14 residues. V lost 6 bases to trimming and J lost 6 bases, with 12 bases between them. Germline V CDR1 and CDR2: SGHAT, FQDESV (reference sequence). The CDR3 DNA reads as TGTGCCAGCAGACGACAGGATGGTAATTCACCCCTCCACTTT. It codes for CASRRQDGNSPLHF.

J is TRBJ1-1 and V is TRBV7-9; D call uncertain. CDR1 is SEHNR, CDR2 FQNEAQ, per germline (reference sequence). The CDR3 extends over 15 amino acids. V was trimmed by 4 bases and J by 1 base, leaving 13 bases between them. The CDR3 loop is CASSSLLGANTEAFF. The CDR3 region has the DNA TGTGCCAGCAGCTCCCTACTGGGCGCGAACACTGAAGCTTTCTTT. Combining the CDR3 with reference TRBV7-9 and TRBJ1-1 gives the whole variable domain DTGVSQNPRHKITKRGQNVTFRCDPISEHNRLYWYRQTLGQGPEFLTYFQNEAQLEKSRLLSDRFSAERPKGSFSTLEIQRTEQGDSAMYLCASSSLLGANTEAFFGQGTRLTVV.

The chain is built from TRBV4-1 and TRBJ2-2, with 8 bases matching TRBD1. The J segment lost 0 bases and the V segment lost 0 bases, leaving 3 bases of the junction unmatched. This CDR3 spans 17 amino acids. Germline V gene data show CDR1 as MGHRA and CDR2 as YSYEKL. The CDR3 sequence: CASSQDSQGANTGELFF. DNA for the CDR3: TGCGCCAGCAGCCAAGATTCACAGGGGGCGAACACCGGGGAGCTGTTTTTT.

DNA of the CDR3: TGCAGCGTTGCAGGACAGGGGGGGGGAGAGACCCAGTACTTC. Residues: CSVAGQGGGETQYF. The rearrangement joins TRBV29-1 to TRBJ2-5, with 10 bases lining up with TRBD1. This CDR3 comprises 14 residues. CDR1 SQVTM and CDR2 ANQGSEA come from the germline V gene. Unmatched junction bases numbered 6, after V lost 4 bases and J lost 4 bases.

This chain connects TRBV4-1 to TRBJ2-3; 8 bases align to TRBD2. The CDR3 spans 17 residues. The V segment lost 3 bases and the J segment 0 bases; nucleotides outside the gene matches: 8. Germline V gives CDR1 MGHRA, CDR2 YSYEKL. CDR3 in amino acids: CASSQAGGGPSTDTQYF. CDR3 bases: TGCGCCAGCAGCCAGGCCGGGGGGGGGCCTAGCACAGATACGCAGTATTTT.

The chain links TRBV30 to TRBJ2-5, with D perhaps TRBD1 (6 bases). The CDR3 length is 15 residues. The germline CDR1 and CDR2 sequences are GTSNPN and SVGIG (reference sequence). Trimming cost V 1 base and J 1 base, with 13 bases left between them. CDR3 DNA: TGTGCCTGGAGTGGAAACGGACAGCTCCAAGAGACCCAGTACTTC. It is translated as CAWSGNGQLQETQYF.